This TCR beta chain derives from a study of T cell repertoires in cytomegalovirus infection. Study background: Public TCR beta signatures provided an indication of both CMV infection and a matching HLA type.

TCRdb reprocessed the reads via MiXCR and lists one record per CDR3 protein. The table includes nearly 700,000 distinct CDR3 sequences, approximately 33% detected once. This CDR3 is 15 amino acids long. V was clipped by 6 bases and J by 6 bases, with 18 bases between them. This clonotype was seen only a few times. The antigen remains undetermined. Broader study findings: The ex vivo response was dominated by HLA-C-restricted CMV-specific TCR beta clonotypes.

The chain uses TRBV12-3 or TRBV12-4 and TRBJ2-1, with TRBD2 as a possible D gene (6 bases). The input for sequencing was cultured PBMCs, taken from culture after CMV antigen stimulation. This TCR was sampled from a human donor in good health (CMV status not recorded). Some clones in this sample may be carry-over from other donors' samples. CDR3 in DNA: TGTGCCAGCAGCTTCCAGTCGGGACTGACCAATGAGCAGTTCTTC. It is translated as CASSFQSGLTNEQFF.